This T cell receptor (beta chain) was recorded in a study of radiotherapy plus CTLA-4 blockade in lung cancer. Overall study context: Objective response rate was 15% to 20%; disease control rate, 25% to 35%. Broader study findings: Some TCR clones had been derived from tumors. These clones expanded in peripheral blood after radiotherapy plus ipilimumab.

Details on this clone: What it binds is unknown.

The assay was immunoSEQ multiplex PCR, and TCRdb's table has in-frame clones only and misses some. The sample carries about 49,000 clones, 70% to 90% recorded once. Focal radiation with ipilimumab CTLA-4 blockade was given to patients with chemo-refractory metastatic non-small-cell lung cancer. The sequencing used peripheral blood, collected from a patient treated with radiotherapy plus ipilimumab. This clonotype was obtained from a human donor with non-small cell lung cancer whose response to radiotherapy plus ipilimumab could not be evaluated.

The CDR3 is CASSFDNRDYGYTF. CDR3 DNA: TGTGCCAGCAGCTTCGATAACAGGGACTATGGCTACACCTTC. This rearrangement joins TRBV5-6 to TRBJ1-2; D is possibly TRBD1 (6 bases). Between the trimmed V and J ends, which lost 2 bases and 3 bases, there was a span of 11 bases. The CDR3 covers 14 residues. The germline CDR1 and CDR2 sequences are SGHDT and YYEEEE.